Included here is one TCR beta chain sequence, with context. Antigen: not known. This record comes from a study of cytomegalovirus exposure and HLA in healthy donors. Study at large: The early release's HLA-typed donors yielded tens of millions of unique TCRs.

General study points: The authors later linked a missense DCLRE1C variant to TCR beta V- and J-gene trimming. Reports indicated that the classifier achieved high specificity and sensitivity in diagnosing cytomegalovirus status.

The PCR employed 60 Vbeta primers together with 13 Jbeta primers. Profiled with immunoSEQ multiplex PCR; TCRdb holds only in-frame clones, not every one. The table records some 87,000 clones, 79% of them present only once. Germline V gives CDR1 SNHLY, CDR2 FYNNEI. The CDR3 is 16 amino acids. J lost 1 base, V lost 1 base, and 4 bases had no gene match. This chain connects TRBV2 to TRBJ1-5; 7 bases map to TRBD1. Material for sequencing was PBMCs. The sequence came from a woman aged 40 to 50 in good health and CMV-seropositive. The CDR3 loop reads CASSEGGQRSNQPQHF. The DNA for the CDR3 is TGTGCCAGCAGTGAAGGGGGACAGCGGAGCAATCAGCCCCAGCATTTT.